These 5 T cell receptor beta chains originate from one sample sequenced in a study of OX40 agonist ivuxolimab in advanced cancers. Clones were sequenced by immunoSEQ multiplex PCR, and TCRdb holds only the in-frame ones, with some missing. Of over 25,000 clones in the sample, 85% were seen once. Here the sequenced sample was CD4+ or CD8+ T cells sorted from blood, taken in a trial of the OX40 agonist ivuxolimab. These receptors originate from an adult with an advanced solid tumor such as melanoma, head and neck, liver or kidney cancer.

The chain is built from TRBV2 and TRBJ1-2; TRBD1 matches 8 bases. The germline gives CDR1 SNHLY, CDR2 FYNNEI. The CDR3 is made up of 15 amino acids. With 5 bases clipped from V and 8 bases from J, the junction kept 13 bases outside the gene matches. CDR3 sequence (DNA): TGTGCCAGCAGTTCAACACAGGGGGGCCAAGTAGGCTACACCTTC. Translating it yields CASSSTQGGQVGYTF.

The CDR3 spells CASSSGTLGTEAFF. CDR3 nucleotide sequence: TGTGCCAGCAGTTCCGGGACTCTGGGGACTGAAGCTTTCTTT. This chain links TRBV2 with TRBJ1-1; a possible D gene is TRBD1 (5 bases). The V end was cut by 5 bases, the J end by 5 bases, with 15 bases between. In germline, CDR1 is SNHLY, CDR2 FYNNEI. This CDR3 contains 14 residues.

The V gene is TRBV27, the J gene TRBJ2-2, with TRBD2 as a possible D gene (6 bases). V was cut by 2 bases and J by 6 bases, with 7 bases left in between. Germline V gene data show CDR1 as MNHEY and CDR2 as SMNVEV (reference sequence). This CDR3 has 13 residues. CDR3 residues: CASSLGGAGELFF. The CDR3, as DNA: TGTGCCAGCAGTTTAGGAGGGGCCGGGGAGCTGTTTTTT.

This clone was recorded at least ten times. J is TRBJ1-5 and V is TRBV4-3; TRBD1 aligns across 8 bases. Germline CDR1 LGHNA, CDR2 YSLEER. Trimming took 3 bases from V and 2 from J; bases not matched to a gene: 0. The CDR3 is 14 residues long. CDR3 residues: CASSQDRGNQPQHF. CDR3 DNA: TGCGCCAGCAGCCAGGACAGGGGCAATCAGCCCCAGCATTTT.

This rearrangement joins TRBV5-1 to TRBJ1-1, with D possibly TRBD1 on 5 matching bases. Germline V gives CDR1 SGHRS, CDR2 YFSETQ. This CDR3 spans 16 amino acids. Trimming removed 3 bases from V and 2 bases from J, with 17 bases in between. The CDR3 coding sequence is TGCGCCAGCAGCTCCGTGGGGGGGTCACTCAACACTGAAGCTTTCTTT. It codes for CASSSVGGSLNTEAFF.